Shown below are 21 T cell receptor beta chains from a single sample sequenced in a study of shared clonotypes between healthy human individuals. Profiling relied on immunoSEQ multiplex PCR, and the TCRdb table lists in-frame clones only, not all of them. This sample has 2 million to 2.5 million clones; about 92% occur once, and the top ten carry 0.35% to 0.45%. Specimen: naive CD4+ T cells from PBMCs. Regarding subset: CD45RA+ positively selected. These TCRs come from a man aged 18-30 years in good health. Some clones in this sample may be carry-over from other donors' samples.

This clone occurred a few times. This specimen includes other DNA sequences encoding the same CDR3. This chain joins TRBV5-1 and TRBJ1-1; 9 positions agree with TRBD1. The ends lost 5 bases at V and 0 bases at J; junction bases unmatched: 2. The CDR3 length is 14 residues. From germline, CDR1 is SGHRS and CDR2 YFSETQ. The CDR3: CASRGQGMNTEAFF. As DNA, the CDR3 is TGCGCCAGCAGGGGACAGGGCATGAACACTGAAGCTTTCTTT.

The chain links TRBV6-5 to TRBJ2-3; 7 bases are a match to TRBD2. Germline trimming cut 6 bases from V and 4 bases from J; bases unmatched to any gene: 10. Germline-derived CDR1 and CDR2 are MNHEY and SVGAGI. This CDR3 contains 15 residues. As DNA, the CDR3 is TGTGCCAGCAGGAGCGGGACGTCGGCTCCAGATACGCAGTATTTT. This translates into CASRSGTSAPDTQYF.

V and J are TRBV11-1 and TRBJ1-2, with no clear D. This CDR3 is 12 amino acids long. In germline, CDR1 is SGHAT, CDR2 FQDESV (reference sequence). Trimming stripped 4 bases from V and 2 bases from J, with 5 bases between. CDR3 nucleotides: TGTGCCAGCAGCTATCGGAACTATGGCTACACCTTC. This sequence encodes CASSYRNYGYTF.

The V and J genes are TRBV30 and TRBJ2-2; TRBD2 matches 9 bases. V trimming: 4 bases; J trimming: 5 bases; junction bases outside the gene matches: 5. The CDR3 has 14 amino acids. Germline loops: CDR1 GTSNPN, CDR2 SVGIG (reference sequence). CDR3 in amino acids: CAWISGSYTGELFF. The CDR3, as DNA: TGTGCCTGGATTAGCGGGAGCTATACCGGGGAGCTGTTTTTT.

The genes are TRBV9 and TRBJ1-4; D gene unclear. V lost 0 bases and J lost 4, with 13 bases in between. This CDR3 region has 16 residues. In germline, CDR1 is SGDLS, CDR2 YYNGEE. CDR3 protein: CASSVGPTPFNEKLFF. DNA for the CDR3: TGTGCCAGCAGCGTAGGACCTACCCCCTTTAATGAAAAACTGTTTTTT.

This chain connects TRBV7-9 to TRBJ1-1; 9 bases are shared with TRBD1. In germline, CDR1 is SEHNR, CDR2 FQNEAQ (reference sequence). The V and J ends lost 6 bases and 11 bases, in that order; junction bases with no gene match: 13. This CDR3 has 14 amino acids. The CDR3 DNA follows: TGTGCCAGCAGGGGAACGGGACAGGGAGGGACGGCTTTCTTT. The encoded protein is CASRGTGQGGTAFF.

J is TRBJ1-5 and V is TRBV5-8; a possible D gene is TRBD1 (6 bases). CDR3 length: 15 amino acids. The germline V and J ends were trimmed by 0 bases and 5 bases, with 12 bases remaining between them. Germline lookup yields CDR1 SGHTS and CDR2 YDEGEE. In DNA form, the CDR3 reads TGTGCCAGCAGCTTGGCAGGGGCAGCCTATCAGCCCCAGCATTTT. It specifies CASSLAGAAYQPQHF.

This sequence joins TRBV5-1 and TRBJ1-4; no clear D gene. Trimming removed 5 bases at V and 3 bases at J, with 8 bases between. Germline lookup yields CDR1 SGHRS and CDR2 YFSETQ. This CDR3 comprises 13 residues. The CDR3 is CASRAGSNEKLFF. Written as DNA, the CDR3 is TGCGCCAGCAGGGCAGGTTCTAATGAAAAACTGTTTTTT.

The chain joins TRBV28 to TRBJ1-2; unclear D gene. The CDR3 totals 12 residues. Germline assignment: CDR1 MDHEN and CDR2 SYDVKM. The germline V and J ends were trimmed by 11 bases and 4 bases, with 14 bases remaining between them. CDR3 amino acids: CAGASGGYGYTF. In DNA form, the CDR3 reads TGTGCCGGCGCCTCGGGAGGCTATGGCTACACCTTC.

The rearrangement links TRBV5-1 to TRBJ2-7, with 9 bases fitting TRBD2. CDR1 is SGHRS, CDR2 YFSETQ, per germline. Losses at the gene ends were 4 bases for V and 7 bases for J; bases not matched to a gene: 12. The CDR3 runs 15 residues. The CDR3 spells CASSRGIAGAWEQYF. CDR3 coding DNA: TGCGCCAGCAGCCGTGGGATAGCGGGAGCATGGGAGCAGTACTTC.

This chain connects TRBV5-1 to TRBJ2-3; the D gene is possibly TRBD2 (6 bases). This CDR3 is 13 amino acids long. Germline-derived CDR1 and CDR2 are SGHRS and YFSETQ. Trimming removed 0 bases at V and 5 bases at J, with 7 bases between. DNA of the CDR3: TGCGCCAGCAGCTTGGAGGGACTAGATACGCAGTATTTT. Encoded protein: CASSLEGLDTQYF.

The chain recombines TRBV2 with TRBJ2-7, with TRBD2 matching 12 bases. CDR3 size: 15 residues. V trimming: 3 bases; J trimming: 5 bases; junction bases outside the gene matches: 5. Germline values: CDR1 SNHLY, CDR2 FYNNEI. CDR3 loop: CASSDRLAGANEQYF. The DNA for the CDR3 is TGTGCCAGCAGTGATCGACTAGCGGGAGCAAACGAGCAGTACTTC.

The V call is TRBV12-5, the J call TRBJ2-5; unclear D gene. The CDR3 has 15 amino acids. Germline lookup yields CDR1 LGHNT and CDR2 FRNRAP. Trimming pared 7 bases from V and 5 bases from J, leaving 20 bases between. The CDR3: CASALEWGFSETQYF. The CDR3 DNA reads as TGTGCTAGTGCCCTGGAGTGGGGATTCAGCGAGACCCAGTACTTC.

The chain recombines TRBV5-1 with TRBJ2-7; D ambiguous. V lost 0 bases to trimming and J lost 2 bases, with 12 bases between them. Germline-derived CDR1 and CDR2 are SGHRS and YFSETQ. This CDR3 is built from 15 residues. The CDR3, as DNA: TGCGCCAGCAGCTTGGCCGGCAGGTCGACCTACGAGCAGTACTTC. This codes for CASSLAGRSTYEQYF.

Comment on this clone: Other DNA sequences in this sample translate to the same CDR3. V and J are TRBV28 and TRBJ2-7; 9 positions match TRBD1. After removal of 1 base from V and 2 bases from J, the junction contained 6 bases not matched to a gene. Looked up from germline, CDR1 is MDHEN and CDR2 is SYDVKM. The CDR3 covers 16 residues. CDR3 protein: CASSLSPGQGTYEQYF. CDR3 bases: TGTGCCAGCAGTTTATCGCCGGGACAGGGAACCTACGAGCAGTACTTC.

This chain links TRBV5-5 with TRBJ1-1; D not certain. Deletions cut 1 base from V and 1 base from J, with 8 bases between. The CDR3 totals 14 residues. CDR1 and CDR2 (germline): SGHKS, YYEKEE (reference sequence). The CDR3 sequence is CASSLSQPNTEAFF. The CDR3 nucleotides read TGTGCCAGCAGCTTGTCACAGCCGAACACTGAAGCTTTCTTT.

The rearrangement links TRBV5-1 to TRBJ2-5, with TRBD1 as a possible D gene (5 bases). Trimming took off 0 bases at V and 7 bases at J, with 16 bases between the two ends. The germline V gene has CDR1 SGHRS and CDR2 YFSETQ. This CDR3 comprises 15 residues. The CDR3 bases are TGCGCCAGCAGCTTGGAAGGCAGGGTAGGAGTGACCCAGTACTTC. Protein product: CASSLEGRVGVTQYF.

The genes are TRBV4-3 and TRBJ2-3, with 7 bases that match TRBD1. This CDR3 has 14 residues. Germline CDR1 LGHNA, CDR2 YSLEER. Trimming at V came to 0 bases and at J to 6 bases, leaving 3 bases not matched to a gene. The DNA for the CDR3 is TGCGCCAGCAGCCAAGAATTCAGGGGGGATACGCAGTATTTT. It yields the protein CASSQEFRGDTQYF.

The V call is TRBV14, the J call TRBJ2-7; TRBD1 is a possible D gene (7 bases). The CDR3 sequence is 16 residues long. The germline V gene has CDR1 SGHDN and CDR2 FVKESK. V was cut by 4 bases and J by 5 bases, with 21 bases left in between. The CDR3 loop is CASSLRLDRGGHEQYF. CDR3 bases: TGTGCCAGCAGCCTCCGACTAGATAGAGGGGGCCACGAGCAGTACTTC.

V gene TRBV5-6 combines with J gene TRBJ2-1; 7 positions match TRBD2. CDR1 is SGHDT and CDR2 is YYEEEE in the germline V gene. V trimming: 4 bases; J trimming: 3 bases; junction bases outside the gene matches: 16. The CDR3 sequence is 18 residues long. The CDR3 region has the DNA TGTGCCAGCAGCGGGGGATGGTTGGCGGGAGAGAGCTACAATGAGCAGTTCTTC. This codes for CASSGGWLAGESYNEQFF.

Worth noting for this clone: This sample includes further DNA sequences coding for the same CDR3. The V and J genes are TRBV28 and TRBJ2-1; D ambiguous. The CDR3 loop spans 10 amino acids. V lost 1 base and J lost 9, with 1 base in between. The V gene's germline CDR1 is MDHEN and CDR2 SYDVKM. The CDR3 coding sequence is TGTGCCAGCAGTTTATCTGAGCAGTTCTTC. Amino acid sequence: CASSLSEQFF.